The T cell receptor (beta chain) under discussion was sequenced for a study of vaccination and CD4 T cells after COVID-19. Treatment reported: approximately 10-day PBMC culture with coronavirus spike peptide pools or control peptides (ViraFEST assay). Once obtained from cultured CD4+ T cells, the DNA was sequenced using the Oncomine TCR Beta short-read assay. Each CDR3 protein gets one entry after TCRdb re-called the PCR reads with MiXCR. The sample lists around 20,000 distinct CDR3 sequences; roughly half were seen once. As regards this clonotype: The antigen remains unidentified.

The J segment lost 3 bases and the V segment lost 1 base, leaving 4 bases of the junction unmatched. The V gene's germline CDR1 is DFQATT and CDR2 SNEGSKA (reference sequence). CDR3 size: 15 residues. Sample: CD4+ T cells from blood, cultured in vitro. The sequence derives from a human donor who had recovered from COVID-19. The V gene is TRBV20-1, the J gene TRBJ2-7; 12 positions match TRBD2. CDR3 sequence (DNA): TGCAGTGCTAGAGTAGCGGGACTAGCGGGCTACGAGCAGTACTTC. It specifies CSARVAGLAGYEQYF.